A single sample gave rise to the 21 T cell receptor beta chains below, sequenced in a study of shared clonotypes between healthy human individuals. Profiled with immunoSEQ multiplex PCR; TCRdb holds only in-frame clones, not every one. The table shows about 1 million clones, with about 75% occurring only once. Sequenced input: memory CD4+ T cells sorted from blood. Stated subset: CD45RA-negative fraction. The receptors come from a man aged 18-30 years in good health.

On this clone itself: The identical CDR3 is also encoded by other nucleotide sequences in the sample. This chain connects TRBV28 to TRBJ2-6, with D possibly matching TRBD2 (6 bases). This CDR3 comprises 14 residues. Looked up from germline, CDR1 is MDHEN and CDR2 is SYDVKM. V dropped 8 bases and J dropped 1 base, with 9 bases sitting between them. Here the CDR3 DNA reads TGTGCCAGCCTTGGGGGGTCTGGGGCCAACGTCCTGACTTTC. Its translation is CASLGGSGANVLTF.

The chain joins TRBV27 to TRBJ2-2; 10 positions match TRBD1. The CDR3 spans 16 residues. CDR1 is MNHEY and CDR2 is SMNVEV in the germline V gene (reference sequence). Trimming cost V 8 bases and J 5 bases; bases outside gene matches: 11. CDR3 residues: CASRPLRDRGTGELFF. Written as DNA, the CDR3 is TGTGCCAGCCGACCCCTCCGGGACAGGGGAACCGGGGAGCTGTTTTTT.

The chain employs TRBV29-1 and TRBJ2-7; 8 bases are a match to TRBD2. This CDR3 is built from 12 residues. Looked up from germline, CDR1 is SQVTM and CDR2 is ANQGSEA. V shed 4 bases, J shed 7 bases, and the junction held 6 bases outside the gene matches. CDR3 amino acids: CSVAVAGREQYF. DNA of the CDR3: TGCAGCGTTGCCGTAGCGGGGAGAGAGCAGTACTTC.

This clone was found once. This sequence joins TRBV27 and TRBJ2-1; D is ambiguous. V dropped 6 bases and J dropped 5 bases, with 11 bases sitting between them. The CDR3 has 13 residues. Germline V gene sequence: CDR1 MNHEY, CDR2 SMNVEV (reference sequence). The CDR3 reads CASSRGSHNEQFF. The CDR3 DNA is TGTGCCAGCAGCAGAGGTTCCCACAATGAGCAGTTCTTC.

The V call is TRBV7-9, the J call TRBJ2-1, with D possibly TRBD1 on 6 matching bases. Germline V lookup: CDR1 SEHNR, CDR2 FQNEAQ (reference sequence). The CDR3 is 14 amino acids. The V and J ends lost 5 bases and 4 bases respectively, with 12 bases between them. This chain's CDR3 is CASSTGSGYNEQFF. The CDR3, as DNA: TGTGCCAGCAGCACAGGGTCGGGGTACAATGAGCAGTTCTTC.

The chain uses TRBV5-6 and TRBJ2-5, with D maybe TRBD1 (6 bases). Germline CDR1 reads SGHDT; CDR2 reads YYEEEE. The CDR3 spans 13 residues. The V gene lost 3 bases and the J gene lost 3 bases, with 9 bases spanning the gap. The CDR3, as DNA: TGTGCCAGCAGCTCACAGGGAAAAGAGACCCAGTACTTC. Its translation is CASSSQGKETQYF.

There are a few counts of this clone. The V call is TRBV6-6, the J call TRBJ1-5; D remains ambiguous. The CDR3 contains 13 residues. Per the germline V gene, CDR1 is MNHNY and CDR2 is SVGAGI (reference sequence). V shed 8 bases and J shed 0 bases, with 8 bases lying between them. As DNA, the CDR3 is TGTGCCAGCGCGGGGAGTAGCAATCAGCCCCAGCATTTT. It specifies CASAGSSNQPQHF.

The rearrangement uses TRBV5-1 and TRBJ2-1; TRBD2 agrees at 11 bases. Germline CDR1 is SGHRS and CDR2 is YFSETQ. The junction had 11 bases not matched to a gene; V was cut back by 6 bases and J by 6 bases. The CDR3 loop spans 16 amino acids. For the CDR3, the DNA is TGCGCCAGCAAAAGTAACCTAGCGGGAGGTTCCAATGAGCAGTTCTTC. It translates to CASKSNLAGGSNEQFF. Using reference TRBV5-1 and TRBJ2-1 for the parts outside the CDR3, the full variable domain is KAGVTQTPRYLIKTRGQQVTLSCSPISGHRSVSWYQQTPGQGLQFLFEYFSETQRNKGNFPGRFSGRQFSNSRSEMNVSTLELGDSALYLCASKSNLAGGSNEQFFGPGTRLTVL.

This clone was observed a few times. The chain is built from TRBV10-3 and TRBJ1-1, with 8 bases that match TRBD1. The CDR3 spans 16 residues. Germline assignment: CDR1 ENHRY and CDR2 SYGVKD. V shed 0 bases and J 1 base; nucleotides not matched to a gene: 4. The DNA for the CDR3 is TGTGCCATCAGTGAGTCGCAGGGACAGGCGAACACTGAAGCTTTCTTT. It yields the protein CAISESQGQANTEAFF.

This chain joins TRBV10-3 and TRBJ2-6, with TRBD1 as a possible D gene (6 bases). The germline V and J ends were trimmed by 5 bases and 0 bases, with 11 bases remaining between them. The CDR3 is made up of 16 amino acids. Germline CDR1 and CDR2: ENHRY and SYGVKD. The DNA for the CDR3 is TGTGCCATCAGTAATGGGGGACACTCTGGGGCCAACGTCCTGACTTTC. This encodes CAISNGGHSGANVLTF.

The chain is built from TRBV19 and TRBJ1-3; TRBD1 might be the D (5 bases). Germline CDR1 LNHDA, CDR2 SQIVND (reference sequence). The ends were cut back, 2 bases at V and 2 bases at J, with 10 bases in the middle. CDR3 length equals 15 residues. CDR3 DNA: TGTGCCAGTAGTATAATCGAGGGACCTGGAAACACCATATATTTT. This translates into CASSIIEGPGNTIYF.

The V gene is TRBV6-4, the J gene TRBJ1-1, with 10 bases that match TRBD1. The CDR3 consists of 18 residues. Germline-derived CDR1 and CDR2 are MRHNA and SNTAGT. The ends lost 7 bases at V and 4 bases at J; junction bases unmatched: 18. The CDR3 DNA is TGTGCCAGCATTAGCATTCCCGGGACAGGGGAGAGGGGCACTGAAGCTTTCTTT. Its protein is CASISIPGTGERGTEAFF.

The V gene is TRBV30, the J gene TRBJ2-7; tentatively, D is TRBD2 (6 bases). In germline, CDR1 is GTSNPN, CDR2 SVGIG (reference sequence). V shed 2 bases and J shed 6 bases, with 11 bases lying between them. This CDR3 is 12 amino acids long. CDR3 nucleotide sequence: TGTGCCTGGAGTCGGGGGTTGACCGAGCAGTACTTC. It translates to CAWSRGLTEQYF.

J is TRBJ2-5 and V is TRBV6-6; D is uncertain. The closer fit of TRBJ2-7 to the DNA end suggests the J call may be wrong. This CDR3 contains 13 residues. Germline loops: CDR1 MNHNY, CDR2 SVGAGI (reference sequence). The CDR3 region is CASSRQATYEQYF. The CDR3 nucleotides read TGTGCCAGCAGTCGGCAGGCGACCTACGAGCAGTACTTC.

The chain links TRBV7-9 to TRBJ2-7; the D is unclear. The ends were cut back, 5 bases at V and 1 base at J, with 9 bases in the middle. The CDR3 totals 13 residues. The germline V gene has CDR1 SEHNR and CDR2 FQNEAQ (reference sequence). The CDR3 protein is CASSLRISYEQYF. CDR3 coding DNA: TGTGCCAGCAGCCTTAGGATTTCCTACGAGCAGTACTTC.

The rearrangement joins TRBV2 to TRBJ1-6, with TRBD1 as a possible D gene (6 bases). The V end lost 11 bases, the J end lost 7 bases, and 18 bases lay between the germline ends. This CDR3 is 14 amino acids long. In germline, CDR1 is SNHLY, CDR2 FYNNEI. The CDR3 DNA is TGTGCCTCGGCGGCAGGGGCGAAGAATTCACCCCTCCACTTT. Translation: CASAAGAKNSPLHF. Looking up the rest from reference TRBV2 and TRBJ1-6 gives the full variable domain: EPEVTQTPSHQVTQMGQEVILRCVPISNHLYFYWYRQILGQKVEFLVSFYNNEISEKSEIFDDQFSVERPDGSNFTLKIRSTKLEDSAMYFCASAAGAKNSPLHFGNGTRLTVT.

This chain links TRBV5-6 with TRBJ1-6; 8 bases line up with TRBD1. The CDR3 has 17 residues. CDR1 is SGHDT and CDR2 is YYEEEE in the germline V gene. V trimming: 4 bases; J trimming: 7 bases; junction bases outside the gene matches: 13. The CDR3 spells CASSGQTGTGLNSPLHF. Written as DNA, the CDR3 is TGTGCCAGCAGCGGTCAGACCGGGACAGGCCTAAATTCACCCCTCCACTTT. The full variable domain, with the rest looked up from reference TRBV5-6 and TRBJ1-6, is DAGVTQSPTHLIKTRGQQVTLRCSPKSGHDTVSWYQQALGQGPQFIFQYYEEEERQRGNFPDRFSGHQFPNYSSELNVNALLLGDSALYLCASSGQTGTGLNSPLHFGNGTRLTVT.

The chain carries TRBV5-1 and TRBJ1-6; no firm D call. Between the trimmed V and J ends, which lost 4 bases and 9 bases, there was a span of 17 bases. Looked up from germline, CDR1 is SGHRS and CDR2 is YFSETQ. The CDR3 has 15 amino acids. CDR3 coding DNA: TGCGCCAGCAGCCCACCGGACGGGTTCGGTTCACCCCTCCACTTT. Amino acid sequence: CASSPPDGFGSPLHF.

This clone appeared once. The V call is TRBV12-5, the J call TRBJ2-3; D is possibly TRBD2 (6 bases). This CDR3 has 17 residues. V was clipped by 1 base and J by 0 bases, with 14 bases between them. The germline gives CDR1 LGHNT, CDR2 FRNRAP. CDR3 sequence reads: CASGLGQIAASTDTQYF. The CDR3 bases are TGTGCTAGTGGTTTGGGCCAGATAGCGGCTAGCACAGATACGCAGTATTTT. Full variable domain (remainder filled in from reference TRBV12-5 and TRBJ2-3): DARVTQTPRHKVTEMGQEVTMRCQPILGHNTVFWYRQTMMQGLELLAYFRNRAPLDDSGMPKDRFSAEMPDATLATLKIQPSEPRDSAVYFCASGLGQIAASTDTQYFGPGTRLTVL.

This rearrangement joins TRBV11-2 to TRBJ1-2, with 7 bases aligning to TRBD1. The J segment lost 8 bases and the V segment lost 7 bases, leaving 13 bases of the junction unmatched. Germline CDR1 and CDR2: SGHAT and FQNNGV. The CDR3 sequence is 14 residues long. In nucleotides, the CDR3 is TGTGCCAGCACCCCCGGGCAGGGGGTGTTCGGCTACACCTTC. It encodes CASTPGQGVFGYTF. Variable domain in full (rest from reference TRBV11-2 and TRBJ1-2): EAGVAQSPRYKIIEKRQSVAFWCNPISGHATLYWYQQILGQGPKLLIQFQNNGVVDDSQLPKDRFSAERLKGVDSTLKIQPAKLEDSAVYLCASTPGQGVFGYTFGSGTRLTVV.

The chain is built from TRBV30 and TRBJ2-2; maybe TRBD1 (6 bases). V gave up 3 bases and J gave up 2 bases, with 10 bases separating them. Germline V gene data show CDR1 as GTSNPN and CDR2 as SVGIG (reference sequence). CDR3 length: 14 residues. CDR3 residues: CAWRQGQNTGELFF. The CDR3, as DNA: TGTGCCTGGAGACAGGGACAAAACACCGGGGAGCTGTTTTTT.